The 7 T cell receptor beta chains given below trace back to one sample, sequenced in a study of shared clonotypes between healthy human individuals. TCRdb's copy holds only in-frame clones and misses some; the assay was immunoSEQ multiplex PCR. Of over a million clones in the sample, 70% to 80% were seen once. Sequencing was carried out using memory CD4+ T cells from PBMCs. Subset specified: CD45RA-negative fraction. The receptors were sampled from a man between 18 and 29 years old in good health. Some clones in this sample may be carry-over from other donors' samples.

The rearrangement links TRBV19 to TRBJ2-5, with D tentatively TRBD1 or TRBD2 (5 bases each). Between the trimmed V and J ends, which lost 7 bases and 4 bases, there was a span of 19 bases. Germline V gene data show CDR1 as LNHDA and CDR2 as SQIVND (reference sequence). This CDR3 is 15 amino acids long. CDR3 coding DNA: TGTGCCAGTACCCCCAGATCGTCAGGGACAGAGACCCAGTACTTC. Protein sequence: CASTPRSSGTETQYF.

The V gene is TRBV2, the J gene TRBJ2-5; no firm D call. The CDR3 extends over 13 amino acids. Trimming took off 3 bases at V and 0 bases at J, with 5 bases between the two ends. The germline CDR1 and CDR2 sequences are SNHLY and FYNNEI. This CDR3 reads CASSDADQETQYF. The CDR3 DNA reads TGTGCCAGCAGTGATGCCGACCAAGAGACCCAGTACTTC.

This rearrangement joins TRBV5-8 to TRBJ2-3, with D perhaps TRBD1 (6 bases). Looked up from germline, CDR1 is SGHTS and CDR2 is YDEGEE. Trimming cost V 4 bases and J 1 base, with 16 bases left between them. This CDR3 has 16 residues. The CDR3 loop is CASSTRQVVGTDTQYF. DNA of the CDR3: TGTGCCAGCAGCACCCGACAGGTCGTGGGCACAGATACGCAGTATTTT.

This clone was picked up one time. The V and J genes are TRBV14 and TRBJ2-1; D remains unclear. V was cut by 1 base and J by 5 bases, with 15 bases left in between. Germline V lookup: CDR1 SGHDN, CDR2 FVKESK. The CDR3 has 16 amino acids. The CDR3 DNA reads as TGTGCCAGCAGCCAAGGCAAGAAGGCCCGACACAATGAGCAGTTCTTC. Translated: CASSQGKKARHNEQFF.

This clone came up a few times. The chain carries TRBV11-2 and TRBJ2-7, with D maybe TRBD2 (5 bases). The CDR3 sequence is 17 residues long. With 2 bases removed from V and 0 bases from J, the gap between germline ends came to 17 bases. CDR1 SGHAT and CDR2 FQNNGV come from the germline V gene. The CDR3 protein is CASSLFSALGSSYEQYF. CDR3 nucleotide sequence: TGTGCCAGCAGCTTATTTTCGGCCCTAGGGAGCTCCTACGAGCAGTACTTC.

The genes are TRBV29-1 and TRBJ2-1; a weak D match, TRBD1 (6 bases). Germline lookup yields CDR1 SQVTM and CDR2 ANQGSEA. CDR3 length: 10 amino acids. V was shortened by 8 bases and J by 14 bases, with 16 bases between the two germline ends. CDR3 in DNA: TGCAGCACGGGACAAACGGTCAAGTTCTTC. Translated, it gives CSTGQTVKFF.

Notes on this clone: Other DNA sequences of this sample code for an identical CDR3. CDR3 DNA: TGTGCCAGCAGCTTGGGGGGCGCGAACACCGGGGAGCTGTTTTTT. Translated, it gives CASSLGGANTGELFF. The rearrangement uses TRBV5-4 and TRBJ2-2; possibly TRBD1 for D (5 bases). The CDR3 loop spans 15 amino acids. Germline V gives CDR1 SGHNT, CDR2 YYREEE (reference sequence). V lost 0 bases and J lost 0, with 6 bases in between.